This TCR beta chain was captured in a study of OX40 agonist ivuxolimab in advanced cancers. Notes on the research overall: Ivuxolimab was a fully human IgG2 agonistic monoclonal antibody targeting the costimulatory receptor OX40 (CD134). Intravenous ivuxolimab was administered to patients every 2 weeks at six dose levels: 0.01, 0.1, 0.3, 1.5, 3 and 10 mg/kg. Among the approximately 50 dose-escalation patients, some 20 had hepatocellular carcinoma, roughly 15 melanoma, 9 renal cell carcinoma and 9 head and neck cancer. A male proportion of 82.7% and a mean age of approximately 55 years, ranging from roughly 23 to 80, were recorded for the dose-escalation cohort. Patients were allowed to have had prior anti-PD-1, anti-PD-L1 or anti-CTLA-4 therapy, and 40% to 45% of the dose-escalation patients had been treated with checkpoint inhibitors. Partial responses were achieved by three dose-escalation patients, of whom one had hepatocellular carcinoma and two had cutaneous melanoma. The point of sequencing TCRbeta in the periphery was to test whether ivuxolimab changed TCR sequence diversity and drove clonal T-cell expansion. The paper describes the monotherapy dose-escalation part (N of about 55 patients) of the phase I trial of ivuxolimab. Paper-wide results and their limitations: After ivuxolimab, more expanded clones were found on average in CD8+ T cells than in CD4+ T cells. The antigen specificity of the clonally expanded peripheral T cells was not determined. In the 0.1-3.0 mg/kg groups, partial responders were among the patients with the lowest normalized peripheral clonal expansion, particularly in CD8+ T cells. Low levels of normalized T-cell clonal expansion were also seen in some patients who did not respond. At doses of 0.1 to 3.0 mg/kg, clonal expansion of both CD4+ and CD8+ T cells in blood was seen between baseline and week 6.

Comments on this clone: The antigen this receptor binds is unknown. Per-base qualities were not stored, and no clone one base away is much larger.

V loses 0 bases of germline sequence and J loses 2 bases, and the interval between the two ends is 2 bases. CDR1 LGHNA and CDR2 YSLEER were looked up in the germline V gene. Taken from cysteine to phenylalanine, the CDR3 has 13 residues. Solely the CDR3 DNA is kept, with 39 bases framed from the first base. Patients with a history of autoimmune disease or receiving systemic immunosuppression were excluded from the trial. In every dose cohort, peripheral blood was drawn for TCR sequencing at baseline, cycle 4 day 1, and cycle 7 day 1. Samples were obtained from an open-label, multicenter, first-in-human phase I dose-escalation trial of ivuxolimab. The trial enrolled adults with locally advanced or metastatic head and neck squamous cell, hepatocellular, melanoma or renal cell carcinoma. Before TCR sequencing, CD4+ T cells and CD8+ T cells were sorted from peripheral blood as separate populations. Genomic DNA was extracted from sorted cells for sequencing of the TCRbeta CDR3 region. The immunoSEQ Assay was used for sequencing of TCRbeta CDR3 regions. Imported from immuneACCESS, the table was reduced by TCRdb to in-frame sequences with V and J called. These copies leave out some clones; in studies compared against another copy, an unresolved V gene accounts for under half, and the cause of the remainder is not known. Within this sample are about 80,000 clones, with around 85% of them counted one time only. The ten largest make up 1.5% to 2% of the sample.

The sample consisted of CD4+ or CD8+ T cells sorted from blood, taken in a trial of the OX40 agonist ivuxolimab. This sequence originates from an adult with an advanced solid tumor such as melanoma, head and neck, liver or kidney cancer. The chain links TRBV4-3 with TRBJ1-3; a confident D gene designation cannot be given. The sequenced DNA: TGCGCCAGCAGCCAAGATACTGGAAACACCATATATTTT. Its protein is CASSQDTGNTIYF.